Below are 27 T cell receptor beta chains sequenced from a single sample in a study of blood T cell repertoires in COVID-19. TCRdb's copy holds only in-frame clones and misses some; the assay was immunoSEQ multiplex PCR. The sample shows roughly 100,000 clones, 80% to 90% of them seen only once. The sequenced material came from peripheral blood. Source of these receptors: a woman aged 70-85 years with acute or convalescent COVID-19.

The chain employs TRBV19 and TRBJ2-3; D is ambiguous. CDR1 LNHDA and CDR2 SQIVND come from the germline V gene (reference sequence). The V end was cut by 5 bases, the J end by 3 bases, with 15 bases between. The CDR3 runs 15 residues. CDR3 region: CASSPDFMTTDTQYF. The CDR3, as DNA: TGTGCCAGTAGTCCCGACTTTATGACGACAGATACGCAGTATTTT.

This rearrangement joins TRBV11-2 to TRBJ1-2, with D tentatively TRBD1 (5 bases). The length of the CDR3 is 14 residues. Germline loops: CDR1 SGHAT, CDR2 FQNNGV. V lost 2 bases and J 3 bases, leaving 10 bases between the germline ends. The CDR3, as DNA: TGTGCCAGCAGCTTACGTCCGGGGGACTATGGCTACACCTTC. Amino acids: CASSLRPGDYGYTF.

V gene TRBV7-6 combines with J gene TRBJ2-7; 12 positions agree with TRBD1. CDR3 length: 15 residues. V gave up 5 bases and J gave up 3 bases; unmatched junction bases: 5. The germline CDR1 and CDR2 sequences are SGHVS and FNYEAQ. The CDR3 reads CASSPGQGANYEQYF. The DNA for the CDR3 is TGTGCCAGCAGCCCGGGACAGGGGGCGAACTACGAGCAGTACTTC. Variable domain in full (rest from reference TRBV7-6 and TRBJ2-7): GAGVSQSPRYKVTKRGQDVALRCDPISGHVSLYWYRQALGQGPEFLTYFNYEAQQDKSGLPNDRFSAERPEGSISTLTIQRTEQRDSAMYRCASSPGQGANYEQYFGPGTRLTVT.

This chain uses TRBV4-1 with TRBJ1-5; tentatively, D is TRBD1 (6 bases). CDR1 MGHRA and CDR2 YSYEKL come from the germline V gene. Trimming took off 1 base at V and 5 bases at J, with 12 bases between the two ends. The CDR3 extends over 15 amino acids. As DNA, the CDR3 is TGCGCCAGCAGCCAAGTTGGGACAAGAGATCAGCCCCAGCATTTT. Its protein is CASSQVGTRDQPQHF.

The chain uses TRBV6-1 and TRBJ2-7; D may be TRBD2 (7 bases). V was trimmed by 1 base and J by 4 bases, leaving 14 bases between them. Germline CDR1 and CDR2: MNHNS and SASEGT. This CDR3 is 15 amino acids long. The CDR3 loop is CASSEVGGGGYEQYF. The CDR3, as DNA: TGTGCCAGCAGTGAAGTTGGGGGCGGGGGTTACGAGCAGTACTTC.

V usage is TRBV6-6 and J usage is TRBJ1-2, with D perhaps TRBD1 (5 bases). Germline V gene lookup returns CDR1 MNHNY and CDR2 SVGAGI (reference sequence). CDR3 length: 12 residues. V lost 2 bases, J lost 7 bases, and 8 bases lay in between. This CDR3 reads CASSYPQGGYTF. CDR3 DNA sequence: TGTGCCAGCAGTTACCCTCAGGGTGGCTACACCTTC.

This clone was found a few times. The chain carries TRBV29-1 and TRBJ2-7; D is possibly TRBD1 (6 bases). CDR1 SQVTM and CDR2 ANQGSEA come from the germline V gene. Trimming stripped 4 bases from V and 4 bases from J, with 17 bases between. The CDR3 is 14 amino acids. CDR3 amino acids: CSVAGSGEGYEQYF. The CDR3 DNA reads TGCAGCGTTGCCGGGTCAGGGGAAGGGTACGAGCAGTACTTC.

V is TRBV6-5 and J is TRBJ1-6; D unresolved. The CDR3 has 14 amino acids. Germline values: CDR1 MNHEY, CDR2 SVGAGI. V lost 2 bases to trimming and J lost 7 bases, with 9 bases between them. Here the CDR3 DNA reads TGTGCCAGCAGTTACCGGACGGGGAATTCACCCCTCCACTTT. Translated: CASSYRTGNSPLHF.

CDR3 in DNA: TGTGCCAGTAGTTACAAGACCGGGGAGCTGTTTTTT. This gives the protein CASSYKTGELFF. The J gene is TRBJ2-2, the V gene TRBV19; D gene unclear. The CDR3 consists of 12 residues. Germline V gives CDR1 LNHDA, CDR2 SQIVND (reference sequence). V lost 5 bases, J lost 5 bases, and 6 bases lay in between.

A single count supports this clone. The chain has TRBV12-5 and TRBJ2-7; TRBD2 matches at 9 bases. Germline trimming cut 6 bases from V and 4 bases from J; bases unmatched to any gene: 7. Looked up from germline, CDR1 is LGHNT and CDR2 is FRNRAP. The CDR3 consists of 14 residues. The CDR3 DNA reads TGTGCTAGTGGCCCCCGCGGGGGGGCGTACGAGCAGTACTTC. Protein: CASGPRGGAYEQYF.

The chain has TRBV4-2 and TRBJ2-5; perhaps TRBD2 as D (6 bases). Germline lookup yields CDR1 LGHNA and CDR2 YNFKEQ. The CDR3 is 15 residues long. Trimming cost V 3 bases and J 0 bases, with 11 bases left between them. The CDR3 here is CASSHFRDYQETQYF. In DNA, the CDR3 is TGTGCCAGCAGCCACTTCCGGGACTACCAAGAGACCCAGTACTTC.

This clone came up a few times. This chain joins TRBV14 and TRBJ1-1; TRBD1 is a possible D gene (5 bases). Trimming took off 4 bases at V and 5 bases at J, with 20 bases between the two ends. The length of the CDR3 is 16 residues. Germline lookup yields CDR1 SGHDN and CDR2 FVKESK. DNA for the CDR3: TGTGCCAGCAGCCCGTATTGGGGGGAAGGGGAGACTGAAGCTTTCTTT. Translation gives CASSPYWGEGETEAFF.

The chain carries TRBV14 and TRBJ1-1, with TRBD1 matching over 7 bases. Germline V gives CDR1 SGHDN, CDR2 FVKESK. Losses at the gene ends were 4 bases for V and 1 base for J; bases not matched to a gene: 6. This CDR3 contains 15 residues. The CDR3 nucleotides are TGTGCCAGCAGCCTCGACAGGGCCCAGAACACTGAAGCTTTCTTT. Its translation is CASSLDRAQNTEAFF.

The genes are TRBV7-9 and TRBJ1-4; 9 bases agree with TRBD1. The CDR3 is made up of 15 amino acids. The V and J ends lost 0 bases and 8 bases, in that order; junction bases with no gene match: 4. Germline values: CDR1 SEHNR, CDR2 FQNEAQ (reference sequence). The CDR3 DNA sequence: TGTGCCAGCAGCTTAGCTCGACAGGGGGGAGAAAAACTGTTTTTT. Translated, it gives CASSLARQGGEKLFF.

This chain links TRBV6-5 with TRBJ2-1, with a weak D call TRBD2 (6 bases). The germline CDR1 and CDR2 sequences are MNHEY and SVGAGI. There are 14 residues in the CDR3. With 1 base removed from V and 9 bases from J, the gap between germline ends came to 13 bases. The CDR3 here is CASSYLASEGEQFF. The DNA of the CDR3 is TGTGCCAGCAGTTACTTGGCTAGCGAGGGTGAGCAGTTCTTC.

This chain joins TRBV6-2 or TRBV6-3 and TRBJ2-7; 9 bases are shared with TRBD2. In germline, CDR1 is MNHEY, CDR2 SVGEGT. The CDR3 length is 14 residues. After removal of 6 bases from V and 3 bases from J, the junction contained 6 bases not matched to a gene. The chain's CDR3 is CASRPTSGFYEQYF. The CDR3 region has the DNA TGTGCCAGCAGGCCTACTAGCGGGTTCTACGAGCAGTACTTC.

The chain is built from TRBV2 and TRBJ1-5; D uncertain. V lost 6 bases to trimming and J lost 3 bases, with 9 bases between them. The CDR3 length is 13 residues. Germline CDR1 and CDR2: SNHLY and FYNNEI. The CDR3 region is CASREVYNQPQHF. CDR3 in DNA: TGTGCCAGCAGAGAGGTTTACAATCAGCCCCAGCATTTT. Full variable domain (rest looked up from reference TRBV2 and TRBJ1-5): EPEVTQTPSHQVTQMGQEVILRCVPISNHLYFYWYRQILGQKVEFLVSFYNNEISEKSEIFDDQFSVERPDGSNFTLKIRSTKLEDSAMYFCASREVYNQPQHFGDGTRLSIL.

This clone was detected only once. The V gene is TRBV28, the J gene TRBJ1-3; tentatively, D is TRBD1 (6 bases). The ends were cut back, 5 bases at V and 1 base at J, with 15 bases in the middle. CDR3 length: 16 amino acids. Looked up from germline, CDR1 is MDHEN and CDR2 is SYDVKM. As DNA, the CDR3 is TGTGCCAGCAGTAGTACAGGGTTTGGGTCTGGAAACACCATATATTTT. Amino acids: CASSSTGFGSGNTIYF.

This chain uses TRBV2 with TRBJ1-2, with no clear D. The CDR3 totals 13 residues. V lost 2 bases and J 2 bases, leaving 6 bases between the germline ends. Germline assignment: CDR1 SNHLY and CDR2 FYNNEI. The CDR3 region has the DNA TGTGCCAGCAGTGAACAGTTAAACTATGGCTACACCTTC. Translating gives CASSEQLNYGYTF.

The chain uses TRBV5-1 and TRBJ1-1; 9 bases align to TRBD1. There are 14 residues in the CDR3. CDR1 and CDR2 from the germline V gene are SGHRS and YFSETQ. V gave up 3 bases and J gave up 10 bases; unmatched junction bases: 10. CDR3 sequence: CASSSISPGQGAFF. CDR3 DNA sequence: TGCGCCAGCAGCTCCATATCTCCGGGACAGGGAGCTTTCTTT.

V and J are TRBV28 and TRBJ1-2, with 9 bases matching TRBD1. Germline trimming cut 3 bases from V and 7 bases from J; bases unmatched to any gene: 6. The CDR3 totals 14 residues. Germline CDR1 is MDHEN and CDR2 is SYDVKM. Here the CDR3 reads CASSLSGTGIGYTF. For the CDR3, the DNA is TGTGCCAGCAGTTTGTCCGGGACAGGGATTGGCTACACCTTC.

This chain joins TRBV10-3 and TRBJ2-2; the match to TRBD2 covers 10 bases. Per germline, CDR1 ENHRY and CDR2 SYGVKD. The CDR3 has 16 residues. The ends lost 4 bases at V and 2 bases at J; junction bases unmatched: 4. The CDR3 is CAISGSGRLNTGELFF. In DNA form, the CDR3 reads TGTGCCATCAGTGGTAGCGGGAGGCTTAACACCGGGGAGCTGTTTTTT.

In this sample, this clone turned up once. The chain uses TRBV5-6 and TRBJ2-1; D not resolved. Germline V lookup: CDR1 SGHDT, CDR2 YYEEEE. Trimming removed 2 bases at V and 2 bases at J, with 2 bases between. The CDR3 loop spans 12 amino acids. Written as DNA, the CDR3 is TGTGCCAGCAGCTTTACCTACAATGAGCAGTTCTTC. The encoded protein is CASSFTYNEQFF.

This chain joins TRBV29-1 and TRBJ1-1; tentatively, D is TRBD1 (6 bases). Trimming left V 4 bases short and J 1 base short, with 16 bases between. There are 15 residues in the CDR3. Per the germline V gene, CDR1 is SQVTM and CDR2 is ANQGSEA. This CDR3 is CSVGNPQGQNTEAFF. The CDR3, as DNA: TGCAGCGTTGGAAACCCCCAGGGACAGAACACTGAAGCTTTCTTT.

V gene TRBV6-1 combines with J gene TRBJ1-5; TRBD1 aligns across 7 bases. This CDR3 is built from 16 residues. Germline V gene sequence: CDR1 MNHNS, CDR2 SASEGT. V lost 4 bases, J lost 2 bases, and 8 bases stayed unmatched. The chain's CDR3 is CASSVPRGQGNQPQHF. CDR3 sequence (DNA): TGTGCCAGCAGTGTTCCAAGAGGACAGGGCAATCAGCCCCAGCATTTT.

The chain combines TRBV27 with TRBJ2-1; 13 bases match TRBD2. The germline gives CDR1 MNHEY, CDR2 SMNVEV (reference sequence). The CDR3 length is 16 residues. V lost 7 bases, J lost 1 base, and 4 bases stayed unmatched. The CDR3 coding sequence is TGTGCCAGCAAGAAACTAGCGGGAGGGTCCTACAATGAGCAGTTCTTC. Encoded protein: CASKKLAGGSYNEQFF.

The chain recombines TRBV5-1 with TRBJ1-2, with 9 positions matching TRBD1. There are 13 residues in the CDR3. The V segment lost 3 bases and the J segment 7 bases; nucleotides outside the gene matches: 4. The V gene's germline CDR1 is SGHRS and CDR2 YFSETQ. CDR3: CASSWDRETGYTF. CDR3 nucleotides: TGCGCCAGCAGCTGGGACAGGGAGACTGGCTACACCTTC.